This T cell receptor (beta chain) came from a study of identical twins. One entry per CDR3 protein, called by TCRdb with MiXCR from the 5' RACE reads. Among roughly 250,000 distinct CDR3 sequences listed, over 12% were seen once. In every case, the donor was a healthy Caucasian. The CDR3 contains 16 residues. Germline CDR1 and CDR2: DFQATT and SNEGSKA (reference sequence). The J segment lost 4 bases and the V segment lost 8 bases, leaving 12 bases of the junction unmatched. The chain uses TRBV20-1 and TRBJ2-3, with 13 bases lining up with TRBD2. The sample consisted of memory (CD45RO+) T cells sorted from blood. This sequence was found in a woman aged 18 to 35 in good health. The CDR3 spells CSTGRGTSGTPDTQYF. The CDR3 coding sequence is TGCAGTACGGGGCGAGGGACTAGCGGGACTCCAGATACGCAGTATTTT.